This T cell receptor (beta chain) was obtained from a study of sequential checkpoint blockade in melanoma. Study-wide context: Arm A got nivolumab then ipilimumab; arm B the reverse, 1:1. TCRbeta immunosequencing was performed on DNA from 91 pretreatment melanoma tumor samples.

Germline V gene data show CDR1 as GTSNPN and CDR2 as SVGIG (reference sequence). Trimming removed 0 bases from V and 4 bases from J, with 6 bases in between. The length of the CDR3 is 13 residues. Assay: immunoSEQ multiplex PCR; the TCRdb copy retains only in-frame clones and omits some. The sample has fewer than 7,000 clones, around 39% seen once; the top ten hold around 10%. Treatment specified: randomized to nivolumab then ipilimumab (arm A) or the reverse (arm B). J is TRBJ2-2 and V is TRBV30, with unresolved D. The receptor was derived from a human donor with melanoma. The sample was tumor tissue (inferred from file names), taken from a patient given nivolumab and ipilimumab in sequence. Here the CDR3 DNA reads TGTGCCTGGAGTGTATACAGCACCGGGGAGCTGTTTTTT. Amino acid sequence: CAWSVYSTGELFF.